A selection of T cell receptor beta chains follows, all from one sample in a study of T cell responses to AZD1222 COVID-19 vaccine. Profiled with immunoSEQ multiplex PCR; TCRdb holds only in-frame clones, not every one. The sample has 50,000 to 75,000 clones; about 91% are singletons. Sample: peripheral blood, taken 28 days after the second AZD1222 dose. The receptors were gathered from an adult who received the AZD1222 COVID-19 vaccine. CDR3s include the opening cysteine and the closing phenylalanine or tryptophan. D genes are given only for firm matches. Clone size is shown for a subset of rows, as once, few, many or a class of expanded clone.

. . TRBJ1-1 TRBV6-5 TGTGCCAGCATGATTGTAACCGGGGACACTGAAGCTTTCTTT CASMIVTGDTEAFF
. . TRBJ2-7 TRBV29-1 TGCAGCGGAAGAAGTAGCGGAGGCTACGAGCAGTACTTC CSGRSSGGYEQYF
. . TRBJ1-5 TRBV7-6 TGTGCCAGCAGCTTAGGGGCAGGGATGAATAATCAGCCCCAGCATTTT CASSLGAGMNNQPQHF
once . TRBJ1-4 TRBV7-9 TGTGCCAGCAGTATCGGAGGAACGGGTGGAAAACTGTTTTTT CASSIGGTGGKLFF
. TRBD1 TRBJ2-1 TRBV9 TGTGCCAGCAGCGTAGGAGGGACAGGGGCCGATGAGCAGTTCTTC CASSVGGTGADEQFF
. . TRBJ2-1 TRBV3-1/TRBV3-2 TGTGCCAGCAGCCAAGAAAAGTGGAATGAGCAGTTCTTC CASSQEKWNEQFF
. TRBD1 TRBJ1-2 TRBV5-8 TGTGCCAGCACCGAAGCTGGGCGCGGGGTCAGGGGGGACTATGGCTACACCTTC CASTEAGRGVRGDYGYTF
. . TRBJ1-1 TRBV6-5 TGTGCCAGCAAGCTCCAAGGGGGGTCAGGTGGCGAAGCTTTCTTT CASKLQGGSGGEAFF
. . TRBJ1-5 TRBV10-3 TGTGCCATCTCTATGACAGGAGATCCCCTCAATCAGCCCCAGCATTTT CAISMTGDPLNQPQHF
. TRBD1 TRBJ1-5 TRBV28 TGTGCCAGCAGCTCCGGACAGGGCCGGCAGCCCCAGCATTTT CASSSGQGRQPQHF
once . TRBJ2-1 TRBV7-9 TGTGCCAGCAGCTGGGTCGAGGGGCAGGCAAACAATGAGCAGTTCTTC CASSWVEGQANNEQFF
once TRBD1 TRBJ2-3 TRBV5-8 TGTGCCAGCAGCTCCGGACAGGGGGCTAAAGATACGCAGTATTTT CASSSGQGAKDTQYF
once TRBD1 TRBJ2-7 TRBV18 TGTGCCAGCTCAACAGGGGATGGCTACGAGCAGTACTTC CASSTGDGYEQYF
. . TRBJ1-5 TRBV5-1 TGCGCCAGCAGCTCAGACGGACAGTCCCATCAGCCCCAGCATTTT CASSSDGQSHQPQHF
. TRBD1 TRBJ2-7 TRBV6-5 TGTGCCAGCTCCTCAACAGGGGATAGGACCTACGAGCAGTACTTC CASSSTGDRTYEQYF
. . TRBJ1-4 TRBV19 TGTGCCAGTACCCTAGGTTGGGGTGGTGAAAAACTGTTTTTT CASTLGWGGEKLFF
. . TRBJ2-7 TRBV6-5 TGTGCCAGCAGTTACGGGTTTATTAGCGAATACGAGCAGTACTTC CASSYGFISEYEQYF
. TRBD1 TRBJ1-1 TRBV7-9 TGTGCCAGCAGCTCCCAGGGCGGACAGGGTCAGAATGAAGCTTTCTTT CASSSQGGQGQNEAFF
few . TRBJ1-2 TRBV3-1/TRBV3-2 TGTGCCAGCAGCCAAGCAGGGGCCTATGGCTACACCTTC CASSQAGAYGYTF
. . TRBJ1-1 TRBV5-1 TGCGCCAGCAGCTTGGGTAGGGCCTCCGGCGCTTTCTTT CASSLGRASGAFF
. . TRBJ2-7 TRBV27 TGTGCCAGCAGTTCGGGGCCCGAGCAGTACTTC CASSSGPEQYF
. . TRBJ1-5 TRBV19 TGTGCCAGTAGTTATACAGGGCTGAGCAATCAGCCCCAGCATTTT CASSYTGLSNQPQHF
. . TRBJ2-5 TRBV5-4 TGTGCCAGCAGCCCAGGACAGCTACAAGAGACCCAGTACTTC CASSPGQLQETQYF
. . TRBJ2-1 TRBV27 TGTGCCCCGTCCCCGAGCCCCACTTACAATGAGCAGTTCTTC CAPSPSPTYNEQFF
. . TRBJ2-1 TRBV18 TGTGCCAGCTCACCTGGCCTCGAATACAATGAGCAGTTCTTC CASSPGLEYNEQFF
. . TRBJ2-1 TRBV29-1 TGCAGCGGAGCTCACCTAGCGACCTACAATGAGCAGTTCTTC CSGAHLATYNEQFF
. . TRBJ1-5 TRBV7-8 TGTGCCAGCAGCCCCCGGGGGGGCAATCAGCCCCAGCATTTT CASSPRGGNQPQHF
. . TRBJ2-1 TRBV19 TGTGCCAGTAGTATCATGAATGAGCAGTTCTTC CASSIMNEQFF
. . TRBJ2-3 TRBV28 TGTGCCAGCTGTAGGGGGGTGCCTCGACCAGATACGCAGTATTTT CASCRGVPRPDTQYF
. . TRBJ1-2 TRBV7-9 TGTGCCAGCAGCTTAGCGGCAGGGTCCTATGGCTACACCTTC CASSLAAGSYGYTF
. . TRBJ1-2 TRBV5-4 TGTGCCAGCAGCTTTTCAGGAAACTATGGCTACACCTTC CASSFSGNYGYTF
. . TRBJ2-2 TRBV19 TGTGCCAGTAGCCGGGGCTCGAACACCGGGGAGCTGTTTTTT CASSRGSNTGELFF
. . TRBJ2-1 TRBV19 TGTGCCAGTAGTATATCGACCGGGGTCGATTCTAGGGATGAGCAGTTCTTC CASSISTGVDSRDEQFF
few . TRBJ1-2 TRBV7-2 TGTGCCAGCAGCCCGATAGGGGGGCGCAACTATGGCTACACCTTC CASSPIGGRNYGYTF
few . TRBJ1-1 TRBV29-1 TGCAGCGCAAAAAGGGGGTCTGAAGCTTTCTTT CSAKRGSEAFF
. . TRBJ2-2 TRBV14 TGTGCCAGCAGCCAAGTAGGGATCCCCGGGGAGCTGTTTTTT CASSQVGIPGELFF
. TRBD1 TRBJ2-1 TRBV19 TGTGCCAGTAGTATAGGTAGCCACAACCGGGACAGGGAGTTCTTC CASSIGSHNRDREFF
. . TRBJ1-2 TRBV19 TGTGCCAGTAGTATTTTCCGAGGCTATGGCTACACCTTC CASSIFRGYGYTF
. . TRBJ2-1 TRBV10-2 TGCGCCAGCAGTGAGCCCCCCCGGCGGTCAAACAATGAGCAGTTCTTC CASSEPPRRSNNEQFF
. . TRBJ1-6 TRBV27 TGTGCCAGCAGGGGATGGGGGGACCGGGGAAATAATTCACCCCTCCACTTT CASRGWGDRGNNSPLHF
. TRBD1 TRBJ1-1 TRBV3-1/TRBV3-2 TGTGCCAGCAGCCTAGGGACAGGGAACACTGAAGCTTTCTTT CASSLGTGNTEAFF
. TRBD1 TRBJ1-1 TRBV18 TGTGCCAGCTCTCCCTTGGGGACAGTGAACACTGAAGCTTTCTTT CASSPLGTVNTEAFF
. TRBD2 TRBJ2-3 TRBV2 TGTGCCAGCAGTGAGTCTCGCGGGAGCGATACGCAGTATTTT CASSESRGSDTQYF
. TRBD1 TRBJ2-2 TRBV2 TGTGCCAGCAGTCCCACCGGGACAGGGCATATCGGGGAGCTGTTTTTT CASSPTGTGHIGELFF
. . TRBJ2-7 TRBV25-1 TGTGCCAGCAGTGAATTTAGGCGAGGGGAGCAGTACTTC CASSEFRRGEQYF
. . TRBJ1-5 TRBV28 TGTGCCAGCAGTTCTTCAGATCAGCCCCAGCATTTT CASSSSDQPQHF
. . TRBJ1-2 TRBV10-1 TGCGCCAGCAGTGCTGCACAGGGTAGCGGCTACACCTTC CASSAAQGSGYTF
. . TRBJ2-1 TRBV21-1 TGTGCCAGCAGCAACGGGACTATACACAATGAGCAGTTCTTC CASSNGTIHNEQFF
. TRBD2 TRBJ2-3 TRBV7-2 TGTGCCAGCAGACCAGGACTAGCGGGAGGGTGGACAGATACGCAGTATTTT CASRPGLAGGWTDTQYF
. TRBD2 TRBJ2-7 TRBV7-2 TGTGCCAGCAGCTTCAGCGGGGGCCCACCCTACGAGCAGTACTTC CASSFSGGPPYEQYF
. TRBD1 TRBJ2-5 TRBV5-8 TGTGCCAGCAGCGTGGGACAGGGGGTGCCCCAAGAGACCCAGTACTTC CASSVGQGVPQETQYF
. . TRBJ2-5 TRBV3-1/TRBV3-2 TGTGCCAGCAGCCAAACCCACAGCCAGACCCAGTACTTC CASSQTHSQTQYF
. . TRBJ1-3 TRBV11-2 TGTGCCAGCAGCGTGGGGGGCAGTCGAAACACCATATATTTT CASSVGGSRNTIYF